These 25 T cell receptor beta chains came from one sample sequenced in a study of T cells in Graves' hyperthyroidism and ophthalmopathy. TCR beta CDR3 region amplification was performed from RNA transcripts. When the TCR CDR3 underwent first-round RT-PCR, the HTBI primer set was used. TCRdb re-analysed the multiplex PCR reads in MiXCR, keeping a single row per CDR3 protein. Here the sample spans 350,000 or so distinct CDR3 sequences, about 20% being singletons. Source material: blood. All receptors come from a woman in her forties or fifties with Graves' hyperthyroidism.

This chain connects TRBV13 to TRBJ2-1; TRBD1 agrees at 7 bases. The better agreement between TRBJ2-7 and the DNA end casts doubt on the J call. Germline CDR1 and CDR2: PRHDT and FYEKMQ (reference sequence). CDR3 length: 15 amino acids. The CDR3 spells CASSYPGTAYNEQYF. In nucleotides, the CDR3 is TGTGCCAGCAGTTACCCCGGGACAGCATACAATGAGCAGTACTTC.

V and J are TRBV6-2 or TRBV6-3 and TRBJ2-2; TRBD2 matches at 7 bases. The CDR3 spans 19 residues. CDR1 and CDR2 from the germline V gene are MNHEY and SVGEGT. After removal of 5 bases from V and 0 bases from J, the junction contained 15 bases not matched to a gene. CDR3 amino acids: CASSQTSLLLPANTGELFF. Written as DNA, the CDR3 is TGTGCCAGCAGTCAGACTAGCCTTCTTCTACCCGCGAACACCGGGGAGCTGTTTTTT.

The DNA of the CDR3 is TGTGCCAGCAGCCCGGACTGGTCCTACAATGAGCAGTTCTTC. Its translation: CASSPDWSYNEQFF. The chain joins TRBV5-4 to TRBJ2-1, with D maybe TRBD2 (5 bases). The CDR3 has 14 residues. Germline lookup yields CDR1 SGHNT and CDR2 YYREEE (reference sequence). V lost 4 bases and J lost 1, with 9 bases in between.

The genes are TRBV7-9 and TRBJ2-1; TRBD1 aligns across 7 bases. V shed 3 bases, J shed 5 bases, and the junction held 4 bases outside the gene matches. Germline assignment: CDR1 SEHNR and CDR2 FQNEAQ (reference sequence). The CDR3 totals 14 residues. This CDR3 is CASSLSGTDNEQFF. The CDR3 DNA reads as TGTGCCAGCAGCTTGTCCGGGACAGACAATGAGCAGTTCTTC.

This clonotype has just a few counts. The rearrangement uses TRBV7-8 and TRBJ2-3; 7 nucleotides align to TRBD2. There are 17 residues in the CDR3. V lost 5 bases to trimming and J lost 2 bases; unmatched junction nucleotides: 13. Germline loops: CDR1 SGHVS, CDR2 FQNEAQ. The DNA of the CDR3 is TGTGCCAGCAGCCCGATAGAACTAGCGACCTCCACAGATACGCAGTATTTT. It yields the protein CASSPIELATSTDTQYF. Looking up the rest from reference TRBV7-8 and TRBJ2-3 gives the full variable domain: GAGVSQSPRYKVAKRGQDVALRCDPISGHVSLFWYQQALGQGPEFLTYFQNEAQLDKSGLPSDRFFAERPEGSVSTLKIQRTQQEDSAVYLCASSPIELATSTDTQYFGPGTRLTVL.

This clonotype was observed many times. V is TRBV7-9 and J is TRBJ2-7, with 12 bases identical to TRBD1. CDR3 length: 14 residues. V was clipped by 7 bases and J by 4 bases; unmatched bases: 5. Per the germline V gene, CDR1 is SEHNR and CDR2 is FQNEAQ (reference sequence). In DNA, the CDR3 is TGTGCCAGCACCCCGGGACAGGGGGCATACGAGCAGTACTTC. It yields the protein CASTPGQGAYEQYF.

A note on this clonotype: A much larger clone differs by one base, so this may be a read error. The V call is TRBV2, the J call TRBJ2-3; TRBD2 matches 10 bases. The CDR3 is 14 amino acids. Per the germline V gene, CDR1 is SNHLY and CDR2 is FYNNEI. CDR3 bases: TGTGCCAGCAGTGAAAGCGGGAGGGTAGATATGCAGTATTTT. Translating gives CASSESGRVDMQYF.

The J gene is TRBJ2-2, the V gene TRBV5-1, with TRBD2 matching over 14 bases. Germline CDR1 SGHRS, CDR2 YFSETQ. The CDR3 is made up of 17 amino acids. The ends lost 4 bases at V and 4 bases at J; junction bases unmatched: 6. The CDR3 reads CASSPRLAGGVTGELFF. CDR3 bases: TGCGCCAGCAGCCCCAGACTAGCGGGAGGGGTCACCGGGGAGCTGTTTTTT.

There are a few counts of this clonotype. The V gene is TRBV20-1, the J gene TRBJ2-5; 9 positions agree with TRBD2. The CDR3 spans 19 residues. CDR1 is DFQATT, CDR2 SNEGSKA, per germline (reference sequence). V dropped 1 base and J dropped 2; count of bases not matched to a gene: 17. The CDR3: CSARGGAEIAGEKQETQYF. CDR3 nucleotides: TGCAGTGCTAGAGGAGGGGCGGAGATAGCGGGGGAGAAACAAGAGACCCAGTACTTC.

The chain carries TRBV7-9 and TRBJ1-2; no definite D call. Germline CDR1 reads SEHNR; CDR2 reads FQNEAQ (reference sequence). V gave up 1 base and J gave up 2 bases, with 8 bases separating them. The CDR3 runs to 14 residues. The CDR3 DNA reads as TGTGCCAGCAGCTTAGTCTGGGTAAACTATGGCTACACCTTC. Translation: CASSLVWVNYGYTF.

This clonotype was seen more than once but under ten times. CDR3 amino acids: CASSQDWEDNGYTF. The CDR3 DNA sequence: TGCGCCAGCAGCCAAGATTGGGAAGATAACGGCTACACCTTC. V usage is TRBV4-1 and J usage is TRBJ1-2, with D hard to call. Germline V CDR1 and CDR2: MGHRA, YSYEKL. The CDR3 sequence is 14 residues long. The ends were cut back, 0 bases at V and 8 bases at J, with 13 bases in the middle.

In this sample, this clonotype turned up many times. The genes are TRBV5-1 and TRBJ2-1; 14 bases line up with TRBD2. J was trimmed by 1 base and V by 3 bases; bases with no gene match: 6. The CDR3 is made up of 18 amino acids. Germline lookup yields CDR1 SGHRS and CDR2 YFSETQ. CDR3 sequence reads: CASSSGTSGSISYNEQFF. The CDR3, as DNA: TGCGCCAGCAGCTCAGGGACTAGCGGGAGTATATCCTACAATGAGCAGTTCTTC.

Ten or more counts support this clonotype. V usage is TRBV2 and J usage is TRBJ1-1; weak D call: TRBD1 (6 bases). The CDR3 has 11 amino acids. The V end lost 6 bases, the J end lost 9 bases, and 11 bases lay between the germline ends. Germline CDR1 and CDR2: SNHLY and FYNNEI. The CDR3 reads CASSAGHQAFF. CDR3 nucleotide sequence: TGTGCCAGCAGCGCGGGACATCAAGCTTTCTTT.

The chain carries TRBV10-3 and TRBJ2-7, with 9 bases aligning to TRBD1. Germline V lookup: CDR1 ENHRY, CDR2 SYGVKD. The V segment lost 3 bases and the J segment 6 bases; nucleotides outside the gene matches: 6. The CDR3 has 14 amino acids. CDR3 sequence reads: CAISDGGQGREQYV. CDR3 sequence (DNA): TGTGCCATCAGTGACGGAGGACAGGGGCGCGAGCAGTACGTC.

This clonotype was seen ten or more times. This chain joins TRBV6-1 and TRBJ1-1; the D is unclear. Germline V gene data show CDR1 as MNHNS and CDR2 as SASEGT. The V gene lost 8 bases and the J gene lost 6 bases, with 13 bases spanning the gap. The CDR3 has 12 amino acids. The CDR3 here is CASLNKASEAFF. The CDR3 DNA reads TGTGCCAGCCTTAATAAGGCATCTGAAGCTTTCTTT.

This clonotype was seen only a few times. The DNA of the CDR3 is TGTGCCAGTAGTAGTCTGCAGGAACAAGAGACCCAGTACTTC. Protein product: CASSSLQEQETQYF. The gene calls are TRBV19 and TRBJ2-5; no clear D. CDR3 size: 14 residues. V gave up 4 bases and J gave up 2 bases, with 11 bases separating them. Germline V gives CDR1 LNHDA, CDR2 SQIVND (reference sequence).

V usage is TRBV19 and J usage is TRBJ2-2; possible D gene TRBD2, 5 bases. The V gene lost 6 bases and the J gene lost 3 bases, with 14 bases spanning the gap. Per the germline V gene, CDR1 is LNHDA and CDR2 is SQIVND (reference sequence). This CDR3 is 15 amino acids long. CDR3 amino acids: CASSPAGRDTGELFF. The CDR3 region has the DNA TGTGCCAGTAGCCCCGCGGGCCGGGACACCGGGGAGCTGTTTTTT.

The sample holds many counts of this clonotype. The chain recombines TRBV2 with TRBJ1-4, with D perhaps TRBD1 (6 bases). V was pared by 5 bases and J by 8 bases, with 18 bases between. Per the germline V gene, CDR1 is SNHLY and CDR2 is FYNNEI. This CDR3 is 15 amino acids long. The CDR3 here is CASSHRAPSSEKLFF. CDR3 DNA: TGTGCCAGCAGTCACAGGGCCCCAAGCTCAGAAAAACTGTTTTTT. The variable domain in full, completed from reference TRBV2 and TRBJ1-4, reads EPEVTQTPSHQVTQMGQEVILRCVPISNHLYFYWYRQILGQKVEFLVSFYNNEISEKSEIFDDQFSVERPDGSNFTLKIRSTKLEDSAMYFCASSHRAPSSEKLFFGSGTQLSVL.

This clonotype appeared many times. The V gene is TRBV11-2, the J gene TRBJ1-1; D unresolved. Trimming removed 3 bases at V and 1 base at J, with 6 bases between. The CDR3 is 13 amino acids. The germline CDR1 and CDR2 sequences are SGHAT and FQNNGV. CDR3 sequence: CASSFIENTEAFF. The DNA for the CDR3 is TGTGCCAGCAGCTTTATAGAGAACACTGAAGCTTTCTTT.

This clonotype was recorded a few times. The CDR3 loop is CASSLNRGGQTQYF. In DNA form, the CDR3 reads TGTGCCAGCAGTCTCAACAGGGGCGGACAGACCCAGTACTTC. The chain is built from TRBV27 and TRBJ2-5; TRBD1 matches at 7 bases. V gave up 5 bases and J gave up 6 bases; unmatched junction bases: 9. Germline values: CDR1 MNHEY, CDR2 SMNVEV (reference sequence). This CDR3 region has 14 residues.

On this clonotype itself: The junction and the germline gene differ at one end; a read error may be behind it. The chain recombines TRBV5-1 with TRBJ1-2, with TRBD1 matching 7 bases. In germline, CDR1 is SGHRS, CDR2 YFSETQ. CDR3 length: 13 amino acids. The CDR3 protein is CASSSPGGYGYTF. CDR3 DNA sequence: TGTGCCAGCAGCTCCCCAGGGGGCTATGGCTACACCTTC.

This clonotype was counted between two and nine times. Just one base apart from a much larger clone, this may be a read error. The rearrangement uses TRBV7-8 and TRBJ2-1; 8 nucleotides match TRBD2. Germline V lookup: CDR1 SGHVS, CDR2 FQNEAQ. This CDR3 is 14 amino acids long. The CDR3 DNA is TGTGCCGGCAGCACCGGGACTAGGTGGTATGAGCAGTTCTTC. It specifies CAGSTGTRWYEQFF. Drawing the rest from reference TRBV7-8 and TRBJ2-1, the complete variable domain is GAGVSQSPRYKVAKRGQDVALRCDPISGHVSLFWYQQALGQGPEFLTYFQNEAQLDKSGLPSDRFFAERPEGSVSTLKIQRTQQEDSAVYLCAGSTGTRWYEQFFGPGTRLTVL.

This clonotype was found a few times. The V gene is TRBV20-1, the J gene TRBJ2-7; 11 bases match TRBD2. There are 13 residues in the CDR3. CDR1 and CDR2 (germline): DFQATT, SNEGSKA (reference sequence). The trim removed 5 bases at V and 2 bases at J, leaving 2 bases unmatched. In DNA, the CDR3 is TGCAGTGCTCCGGGACTAGCGGCCTACGAGCAGTACTTC. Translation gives CSAPGLAAYEQYF.

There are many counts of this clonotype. CDR3 sequence: CATETDGNEQFF. The DNA of the CDR3 is TGTGCCACCGAAACGGACGGCAATGAGCAGTTCTTC. V usage is TRBV2 and J usage is TRBJ2-1; D not resolved. CDR1 is SNHLY and CDR2 is FYNNEI in the germline V gene. V was clipped by 10 bases and J by 6 bases, with 13 bases between them. The CDR3 spans 12 residues.

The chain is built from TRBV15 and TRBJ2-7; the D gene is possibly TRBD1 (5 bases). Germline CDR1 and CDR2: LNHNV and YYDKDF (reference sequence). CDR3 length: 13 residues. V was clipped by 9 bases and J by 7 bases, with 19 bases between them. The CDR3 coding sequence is TGTGCCACAGCCAAGGGGAATATGGAAGAGCAGTACTTC. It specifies CATAKGNMEEQYF.